This T cell receptor beta chain was observed in a study of T cells after yellow fever vaccination (dated by TCRdb to the late 2010s). Regarding the research as a whole: The SMART-Seq v4 Ultra Low Input RNA kit was used to prepare libraries from fractions with low cell numbers. The cohort comprised two healthy male donors, one aged 18 to 30 and one aged 30 to 40 years. Blood samples were taken at several timepoints before and after primary and secondary immunization, and bulk PBMC replicates and cell subsets were isolated. To follow T-cell clones before and after both primary and booster YFV17D yellow fever vaccination, bulk TCR alpha and beta repertoires underwent longitudinal sequencing.

This clonotype was seen at least ten times. Which antigen it targets is not known. The sample holds no much larger clone one base away, and base qualities are not on file. Results the study describes overall, beyond this receptor: Computational filtering was required because FACS-sorted repertoires could contain abundant contaminating clonotypes from the bulk population. Compared with the primary T-cell response, the secondary T-cell response was weaker but faster, peaking on day 5 rather than day 15. The study included only two donors, which limits how far the findings can be generalized. A small fraction of clonotypes appeared in both the CD4 and CD8 compartments, likely as a result of convergent recombination. After the booster, most of the clones that had expanded following primary vaccination were detected again (roughly 97% of CD4 and around 90% of CD8), which suggests that memory was broadly maintained.

This specimen's treatment or condition label, interpreted: live attenuated yellow fever vaccine strain. A standard Ficoll-Paque protocol was used to isolate PBMCs from peripheral blood. CD4 and CD8 T-cell fractions were isolated with Dynabeads CD4 and CD8 positive selection kits. RNA was extracted with TriZol from bulk PBMCs, CD4 and CD8 fractions, and dextramer-positive and dextramer-negative fractions. As encoded in the germline V gene, CDR1 is SGHAT while CDR2 is FQNNGV. There are 15 amino acids in the CDR3, from cysteine to phenylalanine inclusive. The kept DNA is CDR3 alone, 45 bases in frame from the first base. V ends up 5 bases short and J 1 base short, with an unmatched junction base count of 5. The run used an Illumina NovaSeq 6000. TCR cDNA was synthesized by 5'RACE template switching, through which a universal primer site and unique molecular identifiers were introduced. Priming of cDNA synthesis was performed from both the TCR alpha and TCR beta constant segments. Library amplification involved two PCR steps, and the second step added sample barcodes and sequencing adapters. Sequencing of libraries was performed on Illumina HiSeq 2500 (2x100 bp) or NovaSeq (2x150 bp). As for the original processing: Demultiplexing of reads and collapsing into UMI consensus sequences were performed with MIGEC, and V(D)J alignment was carried out with MiXCR. Vaccine-responding clonotypes were defined with edgeR using replicate PBMC samples, requiring FDR below 0.01 and a log2 fold change above 5 up to day 15. Each bulk clonotype was labeled CD4 or CD8 based on which sequenced repertoire, CD4 or CD8, contained the clonotype at higher abundance. TCRdb handled the public reads itself, with Q25 trimming in fastp and clone calling in MiXCR, and kept productive beta chains. A single entry per CDR3 protein holds the most common genes and DNA from its merged rows. For this entry, the V and J calls and clone size follow TCRdb and not the study's own pipeline. Across this sample there are some 200,000 distinct CDR3 sequences, with 9.5% to 12% seen only once. The ten largest clones add up to just over 35% of the sample.

This TCR derives from a man aged 18 to 30 who received the YFV17D yellow fever vaccine. The chain couples TRBV11-2 to TRBJ2-3; 8 of the junction bases match TRBD2. The sequencing used CD8+ T cells sorted from PBMCs, collected 15 days after the yellow fever booster vaccination. The nucleotides are TGTGCCAGCAGCGTCGGGACTAGGGGCACAGATACGCAGTATTTT. This translates into CASSVGTRGTDTQYF.